Below are 25 T cell receptor beta chains sequenced from a single sample in a study of blood T cells in healthy people across ages. A second roughly 6 to 11 cycle PCR used barcoded and J-beta primers. TCRdb itself ran the 5' RACE reads through MiXCR, one entry per CDR3 protein. The sample shows about 1.8 million distinct CDR3 sequences, around half of them seen only once. Sequencing was carried out using blood. These receptors all come from a woman between 35 and 50 years old in good health.

This clonotype has only a few counts. The chain is built from TRBV4-1 and TRBJ2-4; TRBD1 matches at 9 bases. The CDR3 has 15 amino acids. The V segment lost 1 base and the J segment 13 bases; nucleotides outside the gene matches: 11. CDR1 and CDR2 (germline): MGHRA, YSYEKL. This chain's CDR3 is CASSQGGQGYGEQYF. CDR3 in DNA: TGCGCCAGCAGCCAAGGGGGACAGGGTTATGGGGAGCAGTACTTC.

The chain has TRBV7-2 and TRBJ2-1, with 10 bases lining up with TRBD2. In germline, CDR1 is SGHTA, CDR2 FQGNSA. This CDR3 has 15 amino acids. V shed 0 bases and J 6 bases; nucleotides not matched to a gene: 2. CDR3 in DNA: TGTGCCAGCAGCTTAGCCCCTAGCGGGGGCAATGAGCAGTTCTTC. Protein: CASSLAPSGGNEQFF.

The J gene is TRBJ1-6, the V gene TRBV6-2 or TRBV6-3, with 9 bases fitting TRBD1. Trimming at V came to 2 bases and at J to 5 bases, leaving 7 bases not matched to a gene. Germline CDR1 MNHEY, CDR2 SVGEGT. This CDR3 contains 17 residues. The CDR3 loop is CASSYPSGQGHNSPLHF. The CDR3 DNA is TGTGCCAGCAGTTACCCGTCGGGACAGGGACATAATTCACCCCTCCACTTT.

This clonotype was counted only a few times. This chain joins TRBV12-3 or TRBV12-4 and TRBJ1-6; TRBD1 matches 9 bases. There are 17 residues in the CDR3. With 3 bases clipped from V and 10 bases from J, the junction kept 13 bases outside the gene matches. This chain's CDR3 is CASSFPGGTGRKSPLHF. Written as DNA, the CDR3 is TGTGCCAGCAGTTTTCCGGGAGGGACAGGGAGGAAGTCACCCCTCCACTTT.

J is TRBJ2-7 and V is TRBV6-5; 9 nucleotides line up with TRBD2. The CDR3 covers 15 residues. Looked up from germline, CDR1 is MNHEY and CDR2 is SVGAGI. The J segment lost 4 bases and the V segment lost 4 bases, leaving 8 bases of the junction unmatched. The CDR3 loop reads CASSSNSGGRYEQYF. The CDR3 coding sequence is TGTGCCAGCAGTTCCAATAGCGGGGGTCGGTACGAGCAGTACTTC.

V and J are TRBV20-1 and TRBJ1-4; unclear D gene. Trimming pared 4 bases from V and 3 bases from J, leaving 9 bases between. Germline lookup yields CDR1 DFQATT and CDR2 SNEGSKA (reference sequence). CDR3 length: 13 residues. The CDR3 bases are TGCAGTGCTACCCAGGCGCCTAATGAAAAACTGTTTTTT. It is translated as CSATQAPNEKLFF.

This clonotype was counted ten times or more. V gene TRBV7-2 combines with J gene TRBJ1-2; D is unclear. The germline gives CDR1 SGHTA, CDR2 FQGNSA. The ends were cut back, 6 bases at V and 4 bases at J, with 12 bases in the middle. There are 13 residues in the CDR3. CDR3 bases: TGTGCCAGCAGTTCCCGGGTAACCTATGGCTACACCTTC. It specifies CASSSRVTYGYTF.

This clonotype came up once. This chain connects TRBV6-6 to TRBJ1-4; TRBD1 might be the D (5 bases). The CDR3 has 14 amino acids. The germline V and J ends were trimmed by 5 bases and 4 bases, with 11 bases remaining between them. Germline loops: CDR1 MNHNY, CDR2 SVGAGI (reference sequence). The DNA for the CDR3 is TGTGCCAGCAGTGACAGTATTAATAATGAAAAACTGTTTTTT. Its translation: CASSDSINNEKLFF.

In its sample, this clonotype was seen a few times. The DNA of the CDR3 is TGTGCCAGCCTAAGGGACGCAGGACCCATTTCTGGGGCCAACGTCCTGACTTTC. It translates to CASLRDAGPISGANVLTF. The rearrangement joins TRBV6-2 or TRBV6-3 to TRBJ2-6; TRBD1 or TRBD2 may be the D gene (5 bases each). The V end lost 8 bases, the J end lost 1 base, and 21 bases lay between the germline ends. The CDR3 has 18 amino acids. Per germline, CDR1 MNHEY and CDR2 SVGEGT.

This chain joins TRBV29-1 and TRBJ1-4; D gene uncertain. The germline V and J ends were trimmed by 7 bases and 7 bases, with 16 bases remaining between them. The germline V gene has CDR1 SQVTM and CDR2 ANQGSEA. CDR3 length: 13 amino acids. The chain's CDR3 is CSGRVSEGEKLFF. In DNA, the CDR3 is TGCAGCGGCCGGGTGAGCGAGGGTGAAAAACTGTTTTTT. Full variable domain (missing parts from reference TRBV29-1 and TRBJ1-4): SAVISQKPSRDICQRGTSLTIQCQVDSQVTMMFWYRQQPGQSLTLIATANQGSEATYESGFVIDKFPISRPNLTFSTLTVSNMSPEDSSIYLCSGRVSEGEKLFFGSGTQLSVL.

This clonotype showed up just a few times. The V and J genes are TRBV6-6 and TRBJ2-3; D may match TRBD1 or TRBD2 (5 bases each). Germline V gives CDR1 MNHNY, CDR2 SVGAGI (reference sequence). V shed 6 bases and J shed 0 bases, with 16 bases lying between them. The CDR3 is 16 residues long. The CDR3 nucleotides are TGTGCCAGCAGAAATATCGGGGCGTCTAGCACAGATACGCAGTATTTT. Translation gives CASRNIGASSTDTQYF.

Only a few counts were recorded for this clonotype. The chain employs TRBV12-3 or TRBV12-4 and TRBJ1-4; the D is unclear. The CDR3 consists of 15 residues. With 4 bases removed from V and 0 bases from J, the gap between germline ends came to 9 bases. DNA for the CDR3: TGTGCCAGCAGTTACGCAGGAGCAACTAATGAAAAACTGTTTTTT. Translating it yields CASSYAGATNEKLFF.

This clonotype was detected a few times. The rearrangement joins TRBV14 to TRBJ2-7, with D hard to call. The V gene's germline CDR1 is SGHDN and CDR2 FVKESK. The germline V and J ends were trimmed by 0 bases and 0 bases, with 18 bases remaining between them. The CDR3 is 18 amino acids. The CDR3 reads CASSQEAAGPSSSYEQYF. In DNA form, the CDR3 reads TGTGCCAGCAGCCAAGAGGCGGCAGGACCATCGAGCTCCTACGAGCAGTACTTC.

The chain links TRBV7-2 to TRBJ1-5; TRBD1 is a possible D gene (6 bases). This CDR3 has 14 amino acids. Trimming pared 2 bases from V and 6 bases from J, leaving 11 bases between. In germline, CDR1 is SGHTA, CDR2 FQGNSA. CDR3 amino acids: CASSLRGAGQPQHF. The CDR3 nucleotides are TGTGCCAGCAGCTTAAGGGGGGCGGGTCAGCCCCAGCATTTT. Based on the CDR3 plus reference TRBV7-2 and TRBJ1-5, the full variable domain is GAGVSQSPSNKVTEKGKDVELRCDPISGHTALYWYRQSLGQGLEFLIYFQGNSAPDKSGLPSDRFSAERTGGSVSTLTIQRTQQEDSAVYLCASSLRGAGQPQHFGDGTRLSIL.

The chain carries TRBV6-6 and TRBJ1-4, with TRBD1 matching 9 bases. CDR1 is MNHNY and CDR2 is SVGAGI in the germline V gene (reference sequence). Losses at the gene ends were 5 bases for V and 8 bases for J; bases not matched to a gene: 12. This CDR3 comprises 16 residues. CDR3 bases: TGTGCCAGCAGTGCACACCGGGACAGGGCGTACGAAAAACTGTTTTTT. This encodes CASSAHRDRAYEKLFF.

Worth noting for this clonotype: A much bigger clone sits one base away, suggesting this may be a read error. The chain carries TRBV28 and TRBJ2-4; 10 positions agree with TRBD1. The J call may be faulty, since TRBJ2-7 better matches the DNA end. The CDR3 is made up of 15 amino acids. Germline CDR1 and CDR2: MDHEN and SYDVKM. Here the CDR3 reads CASSPAGTGVYEQYF. CDR3 sequence (DNA): TGTGCCAGCAGCCCCGCCGGGACAGGGGTCTACGAGCAGTACTTC.

V usage is TRBV7-2 and J usage is TRBJ2-5; 11 bases fit TRBD2. Unmatched junction bases numbered 13, after V lost 5 bases and J lost 5 bases. The CDR3 is 17 residues long. Germline V gene lookup returns CDR1 SGHTA and CDR2 FQGNSA. The CDR3 DNA is TGTGCCAGCAGCAACCCAGCATCTAGCGGGGGGATCGAGACCCAGTACTTC. This gives the protein CASSNPASSGGIETQYF.

This chain links TRBV6-5 with TRBJ1-1; D perhaps matches TRBD1 (6 bases). The CDR3 length is 20 residues. The germline gives CDR1 MNHEY, CDR2 SVGAGI. V was trimmed by 1 base and J by 1 base, leaving 25 bases between them. This CDR3 reads CASSYLGAMGREVWNTEAFF. The CDR3, as DNA: TGTGCCAGCAGTTACTTGGGGGCGATGGGCAGGGAGGTGTGGAACACTGAAGCTTTCTTT.

This clonotype was seen a handful of times. The chain uses TRBV29-1 and TRBJ2-5; perhaps TRBD2 as D (6 bases). V shed 5 bases and J shed 3 bases, with 7 bases lying between them. CDR3 size: 11 residues. Germline-derived CDR1 and CDR2 are SQVTM and ANQGSEA. The CDR3: CSVSGEETQYF. In DNA form, the CDR3 reads TGCAGCGTTTCGGGGGAAGAGACCCAGTACTTC.

V is TRBV27 and J is TRBJ1-4, with D tentatively TRBD1 (6 bases). Germline V gene lookup returns CDR1 MNHEY and CDR2 SMNVEV (reference sequence). The CDR3 consists of 15 residues. V was clipped by 5 bases and J by 3 bases, with 13 bases between them. CDR3 loop: CASSQRGAANEKLFF. CDR3 DNA: TGTGCCAGCAGTCAGCGGGGGGCCGCTAATGAAAAACTGTTTTTT.

This rearrangement joins TRBV7-9 to TRBJ1-2, with 7 bases identical to TRBD1. Germline V gives CDR1 SEHNR, CDR2 FQNEAQ (reference sequence). The CDR3 has 15 residues. Germline trimming cut 4 bases from V and 4 bases from J; bases unmatched to any gene: 9. The CDR3 nucleotides read TGTGCCAGCAGCTCCCAGGGGGTCGGAGGCTATGGCTACACCTTC. Translating it yields CASSSQGVGGYGYTF.

The chain recombines TRBV20-1 with TRBJ2-5; TRBD2 matches 7 bases. V trimming: 7 bases; J trimming: 2 bases; junction bases outside the gene matches: 10. Germline lookup yields CDR1 DFQATT and CDR2 SNEGSKA (reference sequence). The CDR3 runs 14 residues. The CDR3 DNA reads TGCAGTGGCACACTAGCGCGAAAACAAGAGACCCAGTACTTC. This sequence encodes CSGTLARKQETQYF.

Concerning this clonotype: Germline and junction disagree at one end, which may indicate a read error. This chain joins TRBV11-1 and TRBJ2-7; TRBD1 might be the D (6 bases). Germline V gene sequence: CDR1 SGHAT, CDR2 FQDESV (reference sequence). The CDR3 contains 14 residues. CDR3 bases: TGTGTCAGCAGCTGGACAGATAGCTCCTACGAGCAGTACTTC. It is translated as CVSSWTDSSYEQYF.

This clonotype was seen many times. The chain carries TRBV24-1 and TRBJ2-3, with D hard to call. CDR1 and CDR2 (germline): KGHDR, SFDVKD. The CDR3 has 14 residues. Trimming shortened V by 4 bases and J by 1 base, and 8 bases separated the two germline ends. The CDR3, as DNA: TGTGCCACCAGTGACCCCGACGGCACAGATACGCAGTATTTT. This codes for CATSDPDGTDTQYF.

In its sample, this clonotype was seen a few times. This chain links TRBV27 with TRBJ2-3; D ambiguous. The germline V and J ends were trimmed by 0 bases and 2 bases, with 9 bases remaining between them. Germline assignment: CDR1 MNHEY and CDR2 SMNVEV (reference sequence). CDR3 length: 15 amino acids. CDR3 sequence reads: CASSLSHSHTDTQYF. The CDR3 nucleotides read TGTGCCAGCAGTTTATCGCACAGCCACACAGATACGCAGTATTTT.